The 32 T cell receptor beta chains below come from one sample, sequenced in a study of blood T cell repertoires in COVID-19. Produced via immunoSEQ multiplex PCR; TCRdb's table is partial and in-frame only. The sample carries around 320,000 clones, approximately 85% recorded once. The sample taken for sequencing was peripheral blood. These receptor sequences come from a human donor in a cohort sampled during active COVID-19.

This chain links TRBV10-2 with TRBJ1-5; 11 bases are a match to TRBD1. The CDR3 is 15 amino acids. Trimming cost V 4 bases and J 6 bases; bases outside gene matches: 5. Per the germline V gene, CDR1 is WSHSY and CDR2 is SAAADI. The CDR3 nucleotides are TGCGCCAGCAGTGTCACGGGACAGGGGGGTCAGCCCCAGCATTTT. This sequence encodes CASSVTGQGGQPQHF.

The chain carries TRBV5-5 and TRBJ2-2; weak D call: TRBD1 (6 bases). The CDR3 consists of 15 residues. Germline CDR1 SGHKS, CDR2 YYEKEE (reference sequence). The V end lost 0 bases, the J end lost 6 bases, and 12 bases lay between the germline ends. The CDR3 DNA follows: TGTGCCAGCAGCTTGGTCCCAGGGGCCGCCGGGGAGCTGTTTTTT. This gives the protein CASSLVPGAAGELFF.

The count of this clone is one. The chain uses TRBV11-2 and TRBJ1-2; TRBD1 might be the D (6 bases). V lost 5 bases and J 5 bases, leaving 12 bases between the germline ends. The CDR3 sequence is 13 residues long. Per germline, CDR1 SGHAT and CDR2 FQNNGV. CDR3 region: CASSQGNGYGYTF. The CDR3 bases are TGTGCCAGCAGCCAGGGGAACGGATATGGCTACACCTTC. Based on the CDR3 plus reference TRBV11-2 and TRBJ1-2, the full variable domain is EAGVAQSPRYKIIEKRQSVAFWCNPISGHATLYWYQQILGQGPKLLIQFQNNGVVDDSQLPKDRFSAERLKGVDSTLKIQPAKLEDSAVYLCASSQGNGYGYTFGSGTRLTVV.

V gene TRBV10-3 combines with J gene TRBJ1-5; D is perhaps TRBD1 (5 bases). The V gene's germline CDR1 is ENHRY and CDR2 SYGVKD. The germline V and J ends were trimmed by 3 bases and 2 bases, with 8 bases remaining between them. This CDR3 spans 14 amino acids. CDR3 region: CAISDGGGNQPQHF. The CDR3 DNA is TGTGCCATCAGTGACGGAGGGGGCAATCAGCCCCAGCATTTT.

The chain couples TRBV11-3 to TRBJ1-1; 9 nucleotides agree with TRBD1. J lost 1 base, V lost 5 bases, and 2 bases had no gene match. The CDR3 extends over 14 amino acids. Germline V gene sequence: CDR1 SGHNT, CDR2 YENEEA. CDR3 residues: CASSTGQGNTEAFF. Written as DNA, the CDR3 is TGTGCCAGCAGCACGGGACAGGGGAACACTGAAGCTTTCTTT.

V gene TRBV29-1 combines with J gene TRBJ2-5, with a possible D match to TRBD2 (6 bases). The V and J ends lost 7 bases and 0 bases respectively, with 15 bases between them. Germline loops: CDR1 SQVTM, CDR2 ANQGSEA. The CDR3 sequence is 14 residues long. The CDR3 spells CSGVGGRYQETQYF. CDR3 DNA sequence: TGCAGCGGTGTAGGTGGGAGGTACCAAGAGACCCAGTACTTC.

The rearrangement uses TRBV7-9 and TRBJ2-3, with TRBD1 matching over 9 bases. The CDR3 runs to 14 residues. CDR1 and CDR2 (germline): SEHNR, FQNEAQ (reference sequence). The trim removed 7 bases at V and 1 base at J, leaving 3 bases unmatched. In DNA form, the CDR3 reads TGTGCCAGCACCCGGGACAGGGGCACAGATACGCAGTATTTT. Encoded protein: CASTRDRGTDTQYF.

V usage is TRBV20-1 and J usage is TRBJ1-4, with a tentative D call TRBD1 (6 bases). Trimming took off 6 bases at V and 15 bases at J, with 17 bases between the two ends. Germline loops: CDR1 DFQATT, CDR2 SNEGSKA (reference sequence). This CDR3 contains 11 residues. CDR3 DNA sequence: TGCAGTGCGCAAAGGGGGGGTGAAGTGTTTTTT. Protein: CSAQRGGEVFF.

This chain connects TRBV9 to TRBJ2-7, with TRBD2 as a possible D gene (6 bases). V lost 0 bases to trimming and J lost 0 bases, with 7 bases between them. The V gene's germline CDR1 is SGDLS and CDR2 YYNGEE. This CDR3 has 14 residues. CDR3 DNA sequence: TGTGCCAGCAGCGTAGGGGGGGTCTCCTACGAGCAGTACTTC. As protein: CASSVGGVSYEQYF.

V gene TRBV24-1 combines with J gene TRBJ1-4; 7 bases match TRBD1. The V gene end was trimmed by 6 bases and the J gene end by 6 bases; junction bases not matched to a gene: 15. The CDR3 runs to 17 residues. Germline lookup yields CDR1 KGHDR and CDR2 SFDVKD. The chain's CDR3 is CATSRFLLIGGDEKLFF. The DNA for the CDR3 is TGTGCCACCAGTCGATTTTTATTGATAGGGGGCGATGAAAAACTGTTTTTT.

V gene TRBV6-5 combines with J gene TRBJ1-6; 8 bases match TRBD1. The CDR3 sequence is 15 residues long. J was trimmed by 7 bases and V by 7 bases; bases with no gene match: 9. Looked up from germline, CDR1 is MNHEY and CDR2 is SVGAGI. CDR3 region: CASTTSQGVNSPLHF. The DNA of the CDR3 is TGTGCCAGCACCACTTCACAGGGGGTGAATTCACCCCTCCACTTT.

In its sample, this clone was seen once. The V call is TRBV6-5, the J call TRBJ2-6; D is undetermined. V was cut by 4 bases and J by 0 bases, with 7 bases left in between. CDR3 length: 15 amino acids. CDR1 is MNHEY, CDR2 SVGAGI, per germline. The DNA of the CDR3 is TGTGCCAGCAGTTCCACGAGCTCTGGGGCCAACGTCCTGACTTTC. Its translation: CASSSTSSGANVLTF.

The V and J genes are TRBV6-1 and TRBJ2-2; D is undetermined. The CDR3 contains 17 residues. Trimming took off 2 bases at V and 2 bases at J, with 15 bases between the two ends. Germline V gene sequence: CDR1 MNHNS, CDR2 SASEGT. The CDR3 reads CASSELFFAENTGELFF. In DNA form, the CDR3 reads TGTGCCAGCAGTGAATTGTTCTTCGCGGAAAACACCGGGGAGCTGTTTTTT.

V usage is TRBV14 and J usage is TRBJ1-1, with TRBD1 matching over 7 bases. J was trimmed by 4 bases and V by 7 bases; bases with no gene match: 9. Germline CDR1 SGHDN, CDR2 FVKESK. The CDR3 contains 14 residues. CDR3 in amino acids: CASTVTGEGTEAFF. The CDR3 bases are TGTGCCAGCACCGTAACAGGGGAAGGCACTGAAGCTTTCTTT.

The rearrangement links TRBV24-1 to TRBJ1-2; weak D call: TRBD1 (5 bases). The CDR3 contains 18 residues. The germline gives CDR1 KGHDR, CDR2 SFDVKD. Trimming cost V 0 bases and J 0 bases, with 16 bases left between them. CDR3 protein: CATSDLPDSSKANYGYTF. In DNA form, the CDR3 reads TGTGCCACCAGTGATTTGCCTGACAGCAGTAAAGCTAACTATGGCTACACCTTC.

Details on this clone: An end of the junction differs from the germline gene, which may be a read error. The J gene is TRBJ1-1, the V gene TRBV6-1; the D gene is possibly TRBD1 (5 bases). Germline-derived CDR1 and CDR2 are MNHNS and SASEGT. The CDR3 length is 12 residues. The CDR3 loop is CASREGATEAFF. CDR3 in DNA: TGTGCCAGCAGGGAAGGGGCCACTGAAGCTTTCTTT.

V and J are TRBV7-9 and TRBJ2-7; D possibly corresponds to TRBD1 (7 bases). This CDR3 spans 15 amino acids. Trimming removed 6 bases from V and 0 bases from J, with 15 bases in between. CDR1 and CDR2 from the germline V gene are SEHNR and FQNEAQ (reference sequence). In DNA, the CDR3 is TGTGCCAGCAGTGGGGGACAGACTAGCTCCTACGAGCAGTACTTC. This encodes CASSGGQTSSYEQYF.

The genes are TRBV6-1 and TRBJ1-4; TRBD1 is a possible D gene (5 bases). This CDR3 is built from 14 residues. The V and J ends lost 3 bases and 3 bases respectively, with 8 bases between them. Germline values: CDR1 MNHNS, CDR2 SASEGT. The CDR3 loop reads CASSESRANEKLFF. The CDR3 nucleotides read TGTGCCAGCAGTGAGTCCAGGGCTAATGAAAAACTGTTTTTT.

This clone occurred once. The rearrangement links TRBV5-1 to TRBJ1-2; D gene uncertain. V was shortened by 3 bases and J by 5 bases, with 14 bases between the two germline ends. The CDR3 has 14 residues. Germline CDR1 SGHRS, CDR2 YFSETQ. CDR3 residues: CASSWTYTGYGYTF. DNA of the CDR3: TGCGCCAGCAGCTGGACTTATACCGGGTATGGCTACACCTTC.

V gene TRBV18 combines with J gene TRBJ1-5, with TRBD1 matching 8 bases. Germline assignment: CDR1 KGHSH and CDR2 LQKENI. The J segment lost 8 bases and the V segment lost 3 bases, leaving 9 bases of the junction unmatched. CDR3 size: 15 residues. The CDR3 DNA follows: TGTGCCAGCTCACCCGACAGGGGAATAAGTAAGCCCCAGCATTTT. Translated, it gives CASSPDRGISKPQHF. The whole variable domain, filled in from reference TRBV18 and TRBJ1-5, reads NAGVMQNPRHLVRRRGQEARLRCSPMKGHSHVYWYRQLPEEGLKFMVYLQKENIIDESGMPKERFSAEFPKEGPSILRIQQVVRGDSAAYFCASSPDRGISKPQHFGDGTRLSIL.

The CDR3 sequence is CASSLSGSGNTIYF. The CDR3 coding sequence is TGTGCCAGCAGTTTGTCCGGGTCCGGAAACACCATATATTTT. The gene calls are TRBV27 and TRBJ1-3; no firm D call. Germline V lookup: CDR1 MNHEY, CDR2 SMNVEV (reference sequence). Trimming left V 3 bases short and J 4 bases short, with 10 bases between. The length of the CDR3 is 14 residues.

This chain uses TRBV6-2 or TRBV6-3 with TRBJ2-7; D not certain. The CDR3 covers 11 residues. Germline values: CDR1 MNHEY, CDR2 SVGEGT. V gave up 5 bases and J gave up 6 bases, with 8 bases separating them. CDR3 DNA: TGTGCCAGCAGTCAGCGCTTCGAGCAGTACTTC. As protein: CASSQRFEQYF.

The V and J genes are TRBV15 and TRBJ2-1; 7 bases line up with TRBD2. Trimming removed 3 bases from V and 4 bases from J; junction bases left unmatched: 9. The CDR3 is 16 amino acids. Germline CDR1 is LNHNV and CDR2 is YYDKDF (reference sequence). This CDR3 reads CATSSPTGGTYNEQFF. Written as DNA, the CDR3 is TGTGCCACCAGCAGTCCAACGGGGGGAACTTACAATGAGCAGTTCTTC.

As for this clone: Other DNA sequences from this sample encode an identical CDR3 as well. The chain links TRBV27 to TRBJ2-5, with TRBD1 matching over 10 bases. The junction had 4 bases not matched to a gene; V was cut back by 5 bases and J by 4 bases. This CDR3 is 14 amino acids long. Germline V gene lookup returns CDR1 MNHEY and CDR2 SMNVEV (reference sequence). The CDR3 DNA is TGTGCCAGCAGTCTGCGGACAGGGGGAGAGACCCAGTACTTC. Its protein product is CASSLRTGGETQYF.

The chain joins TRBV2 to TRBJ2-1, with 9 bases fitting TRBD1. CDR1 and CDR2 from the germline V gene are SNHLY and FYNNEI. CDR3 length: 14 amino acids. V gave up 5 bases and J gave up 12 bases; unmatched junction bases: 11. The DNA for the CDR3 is TGTGCCAGCAGTCCCACAGGGGGCGCAGGACGGCAGTTCTTC. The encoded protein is CASSPTGGAGRQFF.

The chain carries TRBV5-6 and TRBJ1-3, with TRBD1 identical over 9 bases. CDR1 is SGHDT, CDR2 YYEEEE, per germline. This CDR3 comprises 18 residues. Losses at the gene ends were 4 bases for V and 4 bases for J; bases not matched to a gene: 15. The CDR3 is CASSPKNAYGTGGNTIYF. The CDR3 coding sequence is TGTGCCAGCAGCCCCAAGAACGCGTATGGGACAGGGGGAAACACCATATATTTT.

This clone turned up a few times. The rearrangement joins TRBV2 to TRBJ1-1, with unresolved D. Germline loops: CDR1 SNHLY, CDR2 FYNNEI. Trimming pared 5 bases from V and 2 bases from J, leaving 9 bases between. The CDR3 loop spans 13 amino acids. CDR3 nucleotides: TGTGCCAGCAGTTTCTCGGGAAACACTGAAGCTTTCTTT. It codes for CASSFSGNTEAFF.

The CDR3 spells CAISETWWSGGPYEQYF. The DNA of the CDR3 is TGTGCCATCAGTGAGACATGGTGGAGCGGGGGGCCCTACGAGCAGTACTTC. The V call is TRBV10-3, the J call TRBJ2-7, with TRBD2 identical over 9 bases. The CDR3 has 17 residues. V was clipped by 2 bases and J by 2 bases; unmatched bases: 10. Germline lookup yields CDR1 ENHRY and CDR2 SYGVKD.

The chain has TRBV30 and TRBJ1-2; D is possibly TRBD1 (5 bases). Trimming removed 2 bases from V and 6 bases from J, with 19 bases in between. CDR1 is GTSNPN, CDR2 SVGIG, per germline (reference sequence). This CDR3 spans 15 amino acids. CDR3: CAWSHPGWGRDGYTF. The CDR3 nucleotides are TGTGCCTGGAGTCATCCTGGTTGGGGGAGGGATGGCTACACCTTC.

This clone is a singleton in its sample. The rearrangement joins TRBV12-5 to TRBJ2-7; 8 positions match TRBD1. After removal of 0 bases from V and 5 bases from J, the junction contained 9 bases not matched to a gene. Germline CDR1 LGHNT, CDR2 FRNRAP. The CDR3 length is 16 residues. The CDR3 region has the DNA TGTGCTAGTGGTTTGGTACTCGGACAGGGTCCCCACGAGCAGTACTTC. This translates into CASGLVLGQGPHEQYF. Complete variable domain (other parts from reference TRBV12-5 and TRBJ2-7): DARVTQTPRHKVTEMGQEVTMRCQPILGHNTVFWYRQTMMQGLELLAYFRNRAPLDDSGMPKDRFSAEMPDATLATLKIQPSEPRDSAVYFCASGLVLGQGPHEQYFGPGTRLTVT.

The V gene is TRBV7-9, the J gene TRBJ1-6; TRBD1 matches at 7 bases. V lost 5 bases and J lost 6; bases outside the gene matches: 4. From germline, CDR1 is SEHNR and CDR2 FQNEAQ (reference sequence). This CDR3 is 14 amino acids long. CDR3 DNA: TGTGCCAGCAGCGGGGACAGCTTTAATTCACCCCTCCACTTT. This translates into CASSGDSFNSPLHF.

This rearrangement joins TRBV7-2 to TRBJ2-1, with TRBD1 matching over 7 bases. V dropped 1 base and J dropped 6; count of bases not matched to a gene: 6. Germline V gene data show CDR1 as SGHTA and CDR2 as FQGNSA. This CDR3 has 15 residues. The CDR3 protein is CASSLGWGQINEQFF. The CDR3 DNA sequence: TGTGCCAGCAGCTTAGGCTGGGGACAGATCAATGAGCAGTTCTTC.